This TCR beta chain comes out of a study of CD8+CD57+ T cells in acquired aplastic anemia. Across the whole study: Yields of DNA that came from sorted CD4+ and CD8+ cells averaged around 3 ug. Study-wide results and limits: It was found that 25 to 35 CD8+ CDR3 sequences were shared between patients and controls.

The CDR3 runs 17 residues. CDR1 and CDR2 from the germline V gene are SGHAT and FQNNGV. V trimming: 5 bases; J trimming: 8 bases; junction bases outside the gene matches: 18. According to the study, genomic DNA was the template for TCR beta VDJ and CDR3 profiling. MiXCR, applied by TCRdb to the reads, yields one record per CDR3 protein. This sample has some 120,000 distinct CDR3 sequences, with 48% found just once. This clonotype was recorded at least ten times. The antigen is unknown. The chain has TRBV11-2 and TRBJ2-3, with 8 bases matching TRBD2. The sequence derives from a human donor in good health, serving as a control. Sequences were obtained from sorted CD4+, CD8+, or CD8+CD57+ T cells (not recorded which) from PBMCs. The CDR3 sequence is CASSLKSPGTRGGTQYF. The CDR3 DNA follows: TGTGCCAGCAGCCTAAAAAGCCCCGGGACTAGGGGAGGTACGCAGTATTTT.